This T cell receptor (beta chain) comes out of a study of T cell responses to AZD1222 COVID-19 vaccine. Broader study findings: Of the AZD1222 recipients, only 5 to 7 were seropositive at baseline. The study sampled repertoires only after the peak T cell response.

Trimming took 6 bases from V and 2 from J, leaving 11 bases between them. Germline CDR1 is MNHEY and CDR2 is SMNVEV (reference sequence). The length of the CDR3 is 15 residues. Data came from immunoSEQ multiplex PCR; TCRdb stores just in-frame clones and leaves some out. Of 25,000 to 30,000 clones in the sample, about 90% are singletons; the top ten hold roughly 8.4%. With respect to this clone: Its cognate antigen is unknown.

Sequenced material: peripheral blood, taken 28 days after the second AZD1222 dose. V and J are TRBV27 and TRBJ2-6; no firm D call. The sequence derives from an adult who received the AZD1222 COVID-19 vaccine. The CDR3 is CASSVLAAGANVLTF. The CDR3 bases are TGTGCCAGCAGCGTCTTGGCGGCTGGGGCCAACGTCCTGACTTTC.